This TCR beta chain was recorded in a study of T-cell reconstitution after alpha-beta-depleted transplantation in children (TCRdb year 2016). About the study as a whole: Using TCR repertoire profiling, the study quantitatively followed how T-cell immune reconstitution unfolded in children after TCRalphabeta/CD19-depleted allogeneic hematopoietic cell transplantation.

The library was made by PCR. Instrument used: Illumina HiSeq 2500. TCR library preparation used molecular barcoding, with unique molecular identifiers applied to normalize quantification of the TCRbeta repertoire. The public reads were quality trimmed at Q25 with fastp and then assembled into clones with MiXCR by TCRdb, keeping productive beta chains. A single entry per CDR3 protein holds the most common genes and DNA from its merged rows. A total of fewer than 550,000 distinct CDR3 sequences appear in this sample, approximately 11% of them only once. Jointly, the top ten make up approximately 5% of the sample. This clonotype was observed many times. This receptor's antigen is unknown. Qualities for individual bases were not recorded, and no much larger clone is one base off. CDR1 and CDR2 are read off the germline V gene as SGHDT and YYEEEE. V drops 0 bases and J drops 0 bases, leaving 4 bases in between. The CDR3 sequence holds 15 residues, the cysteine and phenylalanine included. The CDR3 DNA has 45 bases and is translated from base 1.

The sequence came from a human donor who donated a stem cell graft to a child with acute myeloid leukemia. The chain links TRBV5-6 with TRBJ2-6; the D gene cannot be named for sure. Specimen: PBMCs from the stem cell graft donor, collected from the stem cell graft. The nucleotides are TGTGCCAGCAGCTTGGTTCACTCTGGGGCCAACGTCCTGACTTTC. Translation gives CASSLVHSGANVLTF.